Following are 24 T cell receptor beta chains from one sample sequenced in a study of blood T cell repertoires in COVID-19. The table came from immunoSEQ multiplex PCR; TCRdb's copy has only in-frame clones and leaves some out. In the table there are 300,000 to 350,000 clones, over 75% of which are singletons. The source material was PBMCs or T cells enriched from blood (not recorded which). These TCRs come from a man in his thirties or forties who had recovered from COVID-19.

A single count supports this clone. CDR3 region: CASSQGTPDGAEAFF. The CDR3 DNA follows: TGTGCCAGCTCACAAGGGACACCGGATGGGGCTGAAGCTTTCTTT. J is TRBJ1-1 and V is TRBV18, with D perhaps TRBD1 (6 bases). Germline V gene sequence: CDR1 KGHSH, CDR2 LQKENI. Trimming shortened V by 4 bases and J by 6 bases, and 18 bases separated the two germline ends. The CDR3 is 15 amino acids. Combining the CDR3 with reference TRBV18 and TRBJ1-1 gives the whole variable domain NAGVMQNPRHLVRRRGQEARLRCSPMKGHSHVYWYRQLPEEGLKFMVYLQKENIIDESGMPKERFSAEFPKEGPSILRIQQVVRGDSAAYFCASSQGTPDGAEAFFGQGTRLTVV.

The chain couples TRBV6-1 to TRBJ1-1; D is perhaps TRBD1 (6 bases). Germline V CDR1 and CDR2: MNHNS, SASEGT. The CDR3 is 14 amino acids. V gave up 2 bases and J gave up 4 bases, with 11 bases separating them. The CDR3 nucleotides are TGTGCCAGCAGTGAATGGGGGCGCAGCACTGAAGCTTTCTTT. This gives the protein CASSEWGRSTEAFF.

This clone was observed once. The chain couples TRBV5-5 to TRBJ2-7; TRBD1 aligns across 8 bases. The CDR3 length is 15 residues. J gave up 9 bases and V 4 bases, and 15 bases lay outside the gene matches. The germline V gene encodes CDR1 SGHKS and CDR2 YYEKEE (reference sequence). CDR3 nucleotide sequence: TGTGCCAGCAGCCTGGAGGGACAGGCTTTTTCAGGGCAGTACTTC. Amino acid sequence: CASSLEGQAFSGQYF.

The CDR3 bases are TGTGCCAGCAGTGTATTAGCGGGGGCCTCCACAGATACGCAGTATTTT. It yields the protein CASSVLAGASTDTQYF. V gene TRBV6-1 combines with J gene TRBJ2-3; 9 bases fit TRBD2. The CDR3 runs to 16 residues. Germline V gene lookup returns CDR1 MNHNS and CDR2 SASEGT. V was pared by 4 bases and J by 2 bases, with 7 bases of the junction left unmatched.

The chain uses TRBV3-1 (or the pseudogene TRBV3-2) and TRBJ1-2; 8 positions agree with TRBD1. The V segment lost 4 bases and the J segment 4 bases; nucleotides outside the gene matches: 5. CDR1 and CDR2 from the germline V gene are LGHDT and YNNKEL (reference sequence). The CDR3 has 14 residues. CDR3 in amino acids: CASSLAGTGYGYTF. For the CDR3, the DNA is TGTGCCAGCAGCCTAGCCGGGACAGGCTATGGCTACACCTTC.

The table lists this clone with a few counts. The CDR3 coding sequence is TGTGCCAGCAGTCGGACAGTTAACTACGAGCAGTACTTC. Translation: CASSRTVNYEQYF. V is TRBV6-2 or TRBV6-3 and J is TRBJ2-7; perhaps TRBD1 as D (6 bases). Germline CDR1 is MNHEY and CDR2 is SVGEGT. The CDR3 length is 13 residues. The V end was cut by 5 bases, the J end by 3 bases, with 11 bases between.

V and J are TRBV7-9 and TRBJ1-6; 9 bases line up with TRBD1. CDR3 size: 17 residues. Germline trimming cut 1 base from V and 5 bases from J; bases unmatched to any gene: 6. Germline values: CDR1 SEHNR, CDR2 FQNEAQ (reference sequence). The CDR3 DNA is TGTGCCAGCAGCTTAGTCGGGACAGGGAGTGATAATTCACCCCTCCACTTT. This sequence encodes CASSLVGTGSDNSPLHF.

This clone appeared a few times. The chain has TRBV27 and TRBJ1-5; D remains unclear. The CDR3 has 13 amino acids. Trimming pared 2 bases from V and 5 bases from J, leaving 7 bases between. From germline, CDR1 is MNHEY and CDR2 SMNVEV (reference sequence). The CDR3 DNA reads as TGTGCCAGCAGTTTAGTTGGCCATCAGCCCCAGCATTTT. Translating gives CASSLVGHQPQHF.

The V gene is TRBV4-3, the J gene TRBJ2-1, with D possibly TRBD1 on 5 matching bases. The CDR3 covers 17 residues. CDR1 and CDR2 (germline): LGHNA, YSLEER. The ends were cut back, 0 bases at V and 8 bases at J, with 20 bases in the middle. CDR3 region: CASSQDRQFLSTHEQFF. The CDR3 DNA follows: TGCGCCAGCAGCCAAGACCGACAGTTCCTCTCTACTCATGAGCAGTTCTTC.

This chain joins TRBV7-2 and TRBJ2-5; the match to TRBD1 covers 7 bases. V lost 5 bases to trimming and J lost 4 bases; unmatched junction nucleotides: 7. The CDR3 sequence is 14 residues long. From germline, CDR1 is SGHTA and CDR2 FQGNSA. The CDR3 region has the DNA TGTGCCAGCAGCGCTATGGGACAGCGAGAGACCCAGTACTTC. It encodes CASSAMGQRETQYF.

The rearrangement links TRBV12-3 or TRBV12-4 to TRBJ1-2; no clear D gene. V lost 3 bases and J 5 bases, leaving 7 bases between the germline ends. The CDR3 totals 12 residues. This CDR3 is CASSFGEYGYTF. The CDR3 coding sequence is TGTGCCAGCAGTTTTGGGGAGTATGGCTACACCTTC.

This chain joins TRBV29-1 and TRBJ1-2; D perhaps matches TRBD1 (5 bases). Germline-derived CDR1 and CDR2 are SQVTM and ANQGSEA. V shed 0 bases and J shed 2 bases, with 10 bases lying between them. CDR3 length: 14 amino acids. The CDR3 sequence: CSVEEMGQNYGYTF. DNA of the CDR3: TGCAGCGTTGAAGAAATGGGGCAGAACTATGGCTACACCTTC.

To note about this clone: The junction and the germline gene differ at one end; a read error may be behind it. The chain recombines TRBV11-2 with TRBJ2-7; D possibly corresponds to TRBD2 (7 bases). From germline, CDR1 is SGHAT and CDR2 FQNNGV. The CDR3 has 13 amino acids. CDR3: CASSLDSGGQTSF. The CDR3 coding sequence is TGTGCCAGCAGCTTAGACTCCGGGGGGCAGACATCTTTC.

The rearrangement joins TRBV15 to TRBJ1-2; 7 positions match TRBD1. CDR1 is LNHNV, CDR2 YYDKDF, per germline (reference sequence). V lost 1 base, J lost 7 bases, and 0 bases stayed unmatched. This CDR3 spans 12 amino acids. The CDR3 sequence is CATSRGQGGYTF. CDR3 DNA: TGTGCCACCAGCAGAGGACAGGGTGGCTACACCTTC. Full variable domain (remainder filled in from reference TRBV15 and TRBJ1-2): DAMVIQNPRYQVTQFGKPVTLSCSQTLNHNVMYWYQQKSSQAPKLLFHYYDKDFNNEADTPDNFQSRRPNTSFCFLDIRSPGLGDTAMYLCATSRGQGGYTFGSGTRLTVV.

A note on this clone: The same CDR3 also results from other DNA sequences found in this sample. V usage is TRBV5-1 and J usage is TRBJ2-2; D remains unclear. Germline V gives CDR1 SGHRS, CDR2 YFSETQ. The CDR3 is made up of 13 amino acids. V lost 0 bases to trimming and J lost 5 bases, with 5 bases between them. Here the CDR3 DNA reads TGCGCCAGCAGCTTGGCCCAAACCGGGGAGCTGTTTTTT. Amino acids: CASSLAQTGELFF.

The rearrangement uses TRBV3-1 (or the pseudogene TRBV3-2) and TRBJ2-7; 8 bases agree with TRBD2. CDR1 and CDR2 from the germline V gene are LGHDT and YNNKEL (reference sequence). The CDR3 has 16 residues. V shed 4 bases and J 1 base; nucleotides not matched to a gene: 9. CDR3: CASSPFSSGRSYEQYF. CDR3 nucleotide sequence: TGTGCCAGCAGCCCATTTTCGAGCGGGAGATCCTACGAGCAGTACTTC.

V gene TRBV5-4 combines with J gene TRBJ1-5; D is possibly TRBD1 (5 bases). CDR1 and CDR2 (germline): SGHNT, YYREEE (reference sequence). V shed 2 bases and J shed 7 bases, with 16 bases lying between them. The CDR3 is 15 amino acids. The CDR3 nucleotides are TGTGCCAGCAGCTTTCTCGCCAGGGTGGGCCAGCCCCAGCATTTT. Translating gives CASSFLARVGQPQHF.

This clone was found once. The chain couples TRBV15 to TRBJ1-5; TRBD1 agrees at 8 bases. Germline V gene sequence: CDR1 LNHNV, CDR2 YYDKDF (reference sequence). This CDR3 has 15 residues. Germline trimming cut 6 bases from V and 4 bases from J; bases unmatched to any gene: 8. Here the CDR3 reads CATRGQGYGNQPQHF. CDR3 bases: TGTGCCACCAGAGGACAGGGTTATGGAAATCAGCCCCAGCATTTT.

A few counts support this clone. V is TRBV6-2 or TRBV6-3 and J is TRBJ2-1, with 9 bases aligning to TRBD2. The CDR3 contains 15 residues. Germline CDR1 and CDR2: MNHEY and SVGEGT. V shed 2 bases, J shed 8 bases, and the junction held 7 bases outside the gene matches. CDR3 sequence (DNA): TGTGCCAGCAGTTACGGCGGGGGGGCCTCAGATGAGCAGTTCTTC. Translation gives CASSYGGGASDEQFF.

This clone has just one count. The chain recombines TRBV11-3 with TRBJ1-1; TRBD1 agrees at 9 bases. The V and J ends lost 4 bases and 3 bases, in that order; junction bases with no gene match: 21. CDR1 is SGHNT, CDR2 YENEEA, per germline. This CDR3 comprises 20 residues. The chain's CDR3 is CASSYPRDRVRRTQDTEAFF. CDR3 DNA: TGTGCCAGCAGCTACCCGAGGGACAGGGTCCGTCGAACGCAGGACACTGAAGCTTTCTTT.

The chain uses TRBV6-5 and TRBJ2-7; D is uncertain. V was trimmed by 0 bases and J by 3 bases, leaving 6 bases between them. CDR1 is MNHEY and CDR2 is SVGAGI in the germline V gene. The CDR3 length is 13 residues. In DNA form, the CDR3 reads TGTGCCAGCAGTTACTCCGAGAGCTACGAGCAGTACTTC. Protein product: CASSYSESYEQYF.

The CDR3 sequence is CASSDNRVDNSPLHF. The CDR3 DNA sequence: TGTGCCAGTAGTGACAACAGGGTCGATAATTCACCCCTCCACTTT. The rearrangement uses TRBV19 and TRBJ1-6; a weak D match, TRBD1 (6 bases). Germline V gene sequence: CDR1 LNHDA, CDR2 SQIVND (reference sequence). V was trimmed by 5 bases and J by 5 bases, leaving 13 bases between them. The CDR3 is 15 residues long.

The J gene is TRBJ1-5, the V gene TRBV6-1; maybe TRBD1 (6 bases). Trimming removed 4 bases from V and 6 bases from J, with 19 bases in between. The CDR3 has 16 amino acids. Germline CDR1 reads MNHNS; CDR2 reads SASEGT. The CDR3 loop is CASSGPGTTGSQPQHF. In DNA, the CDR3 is TGTGCCAGCAGTGGCCCCGGGACAACCGGTAGTCAGCCCCAGCATTTT.

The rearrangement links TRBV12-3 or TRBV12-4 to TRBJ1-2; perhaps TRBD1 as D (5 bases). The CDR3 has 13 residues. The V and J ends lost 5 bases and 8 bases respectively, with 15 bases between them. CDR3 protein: CASSTGTREGYTF. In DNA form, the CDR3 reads TGTGCCAGCAGTACTGGGACGCGGGAGGGCTACACCTTC.